The TCR beta chain under discussion was sequenced for a study of shared clonotypes between healthy human individuals. As for the study in general: With ages of 18 to 49, the donors were a couple of women and three men. The study's findings and limits: The study sampled only blood, and tissue repertoires likely differ. Non-shared clonotypes were found to have lower generation probabilities than the clonotypes that were shared by all four of the sorted-subset donors.

The CDR3 totals 17 residues. Germline CDR1 reads SGHVS; CDR2 reads FNYEAQ. The V and J ends lost 5 bases and 0 bases respectively, with 20 bases between them. CD8 memory comprised CD45RO+ plus CCR7-negative CD45RA+ TemRA cells. The data were produced by immunoSEQ multiplex PCR, yet TCRdb's version contains in-frame clones alone and is incomplete. Of more than 550,000 clones in the sample, 90% are singletons; the top ten hold more than 30%. Note on this clone: The antigen remains unidentified.

The sample was memory CD8+ T cells from PBMCs. Subset given: CD45RO+ cells pooled with CCR7-negative TemRA cells. The source is a man between 18 and 29 years old in good health. Some clones in this sample may be carry-over from other donors' samples. The chain uses TRBV7-6 and TRBJ2-7, with D maybe TRBD2 (5 bases). CDR3 in amino acids: CASSDRIRTGSSYEQYF. The CDR3 DNA reads as TGTGCCAGCAGCGACCGGATTAGGACTGGGAGCTCCTACGAGCAGTACTTC. Filled out from reference TRBV7-6 and TRBJ2-7, the complete variable domain reads GAGVSQSPRYKVTKRGQDVALRCDPISGHVSLYWYRQALGQGPEFLTYFNYEAQQDKSGLPNDRFSAERPEGSISTLTIQRTEQRDSAMYRCASSDRIRTGSSYEQYFGPGTRLTVT.